This is a list of T cell receptor beta chains from one sample in a study of T cell repertoires in cytomegalovirus infection. TCRdb used MiXCR to reprocess the reads, holding one entry per CDR3 protein. The table shows 100,000 or so distinct CDR3 sequences, with less than 25% occurring only once. The sequenced sample consisted of CD8+ T cells from PBMCs. The source of these receptors is a human donor in good health (CMV status not recorded). Some clones in this sample may be carry-over from other donors' samples. Each CDR3 is given without its conserved first and last residue.

v_call cdr3_aa
TRBV12-3/TRBV12-4 ASTLGRDTQY
TRBV20-1 SASSTDSYNEQF
TRBV4-2 ASSQEWSGAETQY
TRBV7-2 ASSLNRQGPYEQY
TRBV29-1 SAQPRGTRGGYT
TRBV20-1 SARDMGLAGPIAQY
TRBV2 ASSEPRDLSSYNEQF
TRBV12-3/TRBV12-4 ASRLTGGLNEQY
TRBV2 ASSVNSGGFVSSYEQY
TRBV6-2/TRBV6-3 ASSYPAYEQY
TRBV7-9 ASSTQQGHEGYT
TRBV15 ATSRNEDEQY
TRBV20-1 SANPDRGRTGELF
TRBV28 ASSLRGVLYEQY
TRBV7-2 ASSPPPSLNQPQH
TRBV7-3 ASSPALERGRNEQF
TRBV7-9 ASSTDRNTGELF
TRBV29-1 SAVLAGGPVLTDTQY
TRBV6-2/TRBV6-3 ASSYRTGSYTGELF
TRBV5-1 ASSFSGDSYEQY
TRBV6-2/TRBV6-3 ASSKGLDADTQY
TRBV5-1 ASSANHFSGELF
TRBV29-1 SVSSPEDNQPQH
TRBV2 ASSEVLPTGSGNTIY
TRBV29-1 SVVGSSSYEQY
TRBV7-6 ASSLELAGGRNTQY
TRBV12-3/TRBV12-4 ASELAGGYEQY
TRBV7-2 ASSLGVGQVQETQY
TRBV29-1 SVEDLEGLTYEQY
TRBV6-2/TRBV6-3 ASSATGFEQF
TRBV20-1 SAGGPSGANVLT
TRBV7-3 ASSMTAYNEQF
TRBV28 ASSAPGDSLI
TRBV12-3/TRBV12-4 ASSLATGDGIGGYT
TRBV7-9 ASSPGQGTPTSC
TRBV7-2 ASSLVGTQGNNEQF
TRBV28 ASSQLTGSYGYT
TRBV4-3 ASSPPAGTSGFLLGNEQF
TRBV5-1 ASSWGAEAF
TRBV20-1 SARDPGLVYEQY